The TCR beta chain described here comes from a study of blood T cell repertoires in COVID-19. Study-wide background: Donors in the United States, Italy and Spain gave samples during acute or convalescent COVID-19.

This clone was observed a few times. Some clones are missing from TCRdb's copy, which holds only in-frame ones; the method was immunoSEQ multiplex PCR. The table shows more than 300,000 clones, with 65% to 90% occurring only once. This study enrolled people aged about 18 to 95 from about two dozen US geographic areas. In assigning cohorts, the study relied on participant-reported clinical history. Two negative PCRs, clearance, or symptom resolution were required of recovered Cohort 3 donors. The J segment lost 6 bases and the V segment lost 3 bases, leaving 7 bases of the junction unmatched. This CDR3 has 14 residues. Germline CDR1 KGHSH, CDR2 LQKENI.

This receptor was obtained from a woman aged 18-29 years who had recovered from COVID-19. This chain connects TRBV18 to TRBJ1-2, with 7 nucleotides matching TRBD1. Sequenced sample: PBMCs or T cells enriched from blood (not recorded which). The CDR3 region is CASSPSSGGHGYTF. CDR3 sequence (DNA): TGTGCCAGCTCACCCTCATCAGGGGGGCATGGCTACACCTTC.